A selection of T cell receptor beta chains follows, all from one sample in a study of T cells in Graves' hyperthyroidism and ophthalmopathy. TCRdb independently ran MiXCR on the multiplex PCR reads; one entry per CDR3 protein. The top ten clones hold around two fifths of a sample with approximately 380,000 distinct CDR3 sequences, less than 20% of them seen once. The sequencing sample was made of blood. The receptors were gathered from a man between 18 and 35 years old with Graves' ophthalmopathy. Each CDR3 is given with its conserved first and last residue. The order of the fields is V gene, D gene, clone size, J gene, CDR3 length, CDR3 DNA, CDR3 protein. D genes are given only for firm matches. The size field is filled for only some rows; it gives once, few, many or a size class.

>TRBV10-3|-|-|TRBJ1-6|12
TGTGCCATCAGACAGGACCTCAGTCCCCTCCACTTT
CAIRQDLSPLHF
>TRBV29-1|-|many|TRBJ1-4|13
TGCAGCGCCCGCCGTACGGACGGGGAAAAACTGTTTTTT
CSARRTDGEKLFF
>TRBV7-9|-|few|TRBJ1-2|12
TGTGCCAGCAGCCTGGGGACTAATGGCTACACCTTC
CASSLGTNGYTF
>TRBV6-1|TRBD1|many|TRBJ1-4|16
TGTGCCAGCAGTGAAGTGAAGGGACAGGGCGATGAAAAACTGTTTTTT
CASSEVKGQGDEKLFF
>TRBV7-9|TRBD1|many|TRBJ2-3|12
TGTGCCAGCAGCCCACAGGGGGATACGCAGTATTTT
CASSPQGDTQYF
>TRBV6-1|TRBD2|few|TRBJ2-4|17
TGTGCCAGCAGTGATTTAGGACTAGCGGAAGGCAAAAACATTCAGTACTTC
CASSDLGLAEGKNIQYF
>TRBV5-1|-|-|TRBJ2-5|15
TGCGCCAGCAGCTTGGGCGCTCCGGGAAGGGAGACCCAGTACTTC
CASSLGAPGRETQYF
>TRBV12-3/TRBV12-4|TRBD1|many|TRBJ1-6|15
TGTGCCAGCAGTTTAGCGACAGGGCCAAATTCACCCCTCCACTTT
CASSLATGPNSPLHF
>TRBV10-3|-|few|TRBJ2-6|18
TGTGCCATCAGTGAAAGGGGGGCTAGAACTAGTGGGGCCAACGTCCTGACTTTC
CAISERGARTSGANVLTF
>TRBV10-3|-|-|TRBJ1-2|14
TGTGCCATCAGAACAGGCCTAGCTAACTATGGCTACACCTTC
CAIRTGLANYGYTF
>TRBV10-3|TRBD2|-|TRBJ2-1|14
TGTGCCATCAGTGGACTAGCGGGGGATAATGAGCAGTTCTTC
CAISGLAGDNEQFF
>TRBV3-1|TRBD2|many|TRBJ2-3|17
TGTGCCAGCAGCCAAGTTGGACGGGGGGGCCGAGACGATACGCAGTATTTT
CASSQVGRGGRDDTQYF
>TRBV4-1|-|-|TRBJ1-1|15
TGCGCCAGCAGCCAAGGACAGGATGAGGGCACTGAAGCTCTCTTT
CASSQGQDEGTEALF